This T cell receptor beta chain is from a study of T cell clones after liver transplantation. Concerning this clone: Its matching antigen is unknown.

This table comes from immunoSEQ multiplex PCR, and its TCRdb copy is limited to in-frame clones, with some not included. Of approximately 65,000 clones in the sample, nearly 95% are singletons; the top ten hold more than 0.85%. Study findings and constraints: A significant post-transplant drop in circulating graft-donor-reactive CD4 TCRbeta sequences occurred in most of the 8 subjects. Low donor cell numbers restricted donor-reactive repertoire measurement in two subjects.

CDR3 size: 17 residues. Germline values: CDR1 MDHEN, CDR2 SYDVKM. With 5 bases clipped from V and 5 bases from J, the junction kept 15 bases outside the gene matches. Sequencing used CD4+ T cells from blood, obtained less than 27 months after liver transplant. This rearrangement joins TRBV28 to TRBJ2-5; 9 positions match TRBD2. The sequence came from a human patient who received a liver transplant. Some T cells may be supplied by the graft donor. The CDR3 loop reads CASSIPQGREGHETQYF. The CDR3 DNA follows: TGTGCCAGCAGTATACCCCAAGGGCGGGAGGGCCACGAGACCCAGTACTTC.